This T cell receptor (beta chain) was obtained from a study of blood T cell repertoires in COVID-19 (dated by TCRdb to 2020 to 2021). Regarding the complete study: The collaborator samples originated in the United States, Italy and Spain and spanned the acute and convalescent phases of COVID-19. The material from the prospective study consisted of cDNA or gDNA derived from T cells, B-cell-depleted T cells, or PBMCs. Deeply sampled blood TCRbeta repertoires from subjects exposed to, actively infected with, or recovered from COVID-19 were included in the dataset. A freely available public database, intended as a resource for researchers studying the immune response to SARS-CoV-2, is where the repertoires were released. The samples were drawn from the first 160 participants of the ongoing ImmuneRACE study and from 1,254 subjects provided by 6 global collaborators. A de-identified subject ID, COVID-19 status, age in years and sex were almost always included in the sample metadata. Where available, HLA class I and class II types were taken from metadata supplied by the sample provider and were not determined by assay-based typing. The full study reports these points: The amount of clinical and demographic metadata varied by source and participant and was provided uncurated.

In the prospective study, participants were roughly 18 to 100 years old, resided in about 25 geographic areas of the United States, and were enrolled through a virtual design. To assign participants to cohorts, the prospective study relied on clinical history that participants themselves reported in a screening survey and a study questionnaire. Each participant in the prospective study had whole blood, serum and a nasopharyngeal or oropharyngeal swab collected by mobile phlebotomists. Prospective study participants could optionally give additional blood draws and questionnaires over an approximately two-month period. Before DNA extraction, prospective study blood samples were shipped either frozen or at room temperature. Of note for this clone: The antigen it recognizes is unknown. There are no base qualities to consult, and no much larger clone falls within one base.

V gives up 0 bases and J gives up 4 bases, and the segment between their germline ends measures 12 bases. The germline V gene yields SGHDN for CDR1 and FVKESK for CDR2. Including the terminal cysteine and phenylalanine, the CDR3 comprises 15 residues. Left in the record is the CDR3 DNA by itself, 45 bases read in frame from the first base. TCRbeta CDR3 regions were amplified from genomic DNA by means of the immunoSEQ Assay, a bias-controlled multiplex PCR. As for the original processing: The number of nucleated cells in each sample was estimated by amplification of reference gene primers within the assay. Sequence reads were collapsed and filtered to measure the absolute abundance of every unique TCRbeta CDR3 rearrangement. For each sample, productive Simpson clonality was calculated as the square root of Simpson's diversity index over productive rearrangements. TCRdb obtained this table from immuneACCESS and retained in-frame rearrangements with V and J assigned. These tables miss some clones; where compared with another copy, unresolved V genes account for less than half of the shortfall, and the remainder is unexplained. V, J and clone size derive from that table, while D and trimming were established from the DNA sequence. Here the sample has 210,000 or so clones; 75% to 85% occur a single time. The ten top clones hold around 4% of the sample.

Recombination linked TRBV14 to TRBJ2-5; a tentative D match to TRBD1 spans 5 bases. The sample was PBMCs or T cells enriched from blood (not recorded which). The TCR was taken from a man aged 25 to 45 with acute COVID-19. CDR3 protein: CASSQDFRVLETQYF. The DNA is as follows: TGTGCCAGCAGCCAAGATTTCAGGGTTTTAGAGACCCAGTACTTC.